The 28 T cell receptor beta chains listed next were all sequenced from one sample in a study of shared clonotypes between healthy human individuals. Here immunoSEQ multiplex PCR was the method, and the copy in TCRdb shows in-frame clones only, minus some. Altogether more than 2 million clones are present, about 95% being singletons, with the ten largest covering roughly 0.13%. The sequencing sample was made of naive CD4+ T cells sorted from blood. Subset of the sample: CD45RA+ positively selected. The receptors originated from a young man in good health.

The sample holds one count of this clone. Other nucleotide sequences in the sample specify the same CDR3. The chain is built from TRBV30 and TRBJ2-1; D is ambiguous. Trimming took off 1 base at V and 6 bases at J, with 7 bases between the two ends. The CDR3 spans 12 residues. Germline CDR1 reads GTSNPN; CDR2 reads SVGIG (reference sequence). DNA for the CDR3: TGTGCCTGGAGTGGTCGTGGCAATGAGCAGTTCTTC. Protein sequence: CAWSGRGNEQFF. The entire variable domain, with the rest obtained from reference TRBV30 and TRBJ2-1, is as follows: SQTIHQWPATLVQPVGSPLSLECTVEGTSNPNLYWYRQAAGRGLQLLFYSVGIGQISSEVPQNLSASRPQDRQFILSSKKLLLSDSGFYLCAWSGRGNEQFFGPGTRLTVL.

V gene TRBV2 combines with J gene TRBJ1-5; no reliable D call. Germline V lookup: CDR1 SNHLY, CDR2 FYNNEI. This CDR3 has 11 residues. Trimming left V 8 bases short and J 4 bases short, with 6 bases between. DNA for the CDR3: TGTGCCAGCGGTGCAAATCAGCCCCAGCATTTT. Translated, it gives CASGANQPQHF.

A few counts support this clone. The CDR3 is CASSRERGANGQYF. In DNA, the CDR3 is TGTGCCAGCAGCCGTGAAAGAGGGGCCAACGGGCAGTACTTC. The V gene is TRBV11-1, the J gene TRBJ2-7; TRBD1 or TRBD2 may be the D gene (5 bases each). The CDR3 loop spans 14 amino acids. Germline assignment: CDR1 SGHAT and CDR2 FQDESV (reference sequence). Trimming shortened V by 5 bases and J by 9 bases, and 20 bases separated the two germline ends.

V gene TRBV7-9 combines with J gene TRBJ2-5; TRBD1 matches 8 bases. V was pared by 5 bases and J by 6 bases, with 8 bases of the junction left unmatched. CDR1 is SEHNR and CDR2 is FQNEAQ in the germline V gene (reference sequence). The CDR3 spans 14 residues. CDR3 in amino acids: CASSPWQGAKTQYF. Here the CDR3 DNA reads TGTGCCAGCAGCCCCTGGCAGGGGGCGAAGACCCAGTACTTC. Together with reference TRBV7-9 and TRBJ2-5, the CDR3 gives the full variable domain: DTGVSQNPRHKITKRGQNVTFRCDPISEHNRLYWYRQTLGQGPEFLTYFQNEAQLEKSRLLSDRFSAERPKGSFSTLEIQRTEQGDSAMYLCASSPWQGAKTQYFGPGTRLLVL.

As for this clone: Germline and junction disagree at one end, which may indicate a read error. The V call is TRBV10-3, the J call TRBJ1-2; no clear D gene. The germline gives CDR1 ENHRY, CDR2 SYGVKD. The CDR3 runs to 13 residues. The CDR3 DNA reads TGTGCCATCAGTGAGTTTTCGACCGGACCAACCATGTTC. This gives the protein CAISEFSTGPTMF.

This clone was detected only once. V and J are TRBV18 and TRBJ2-2; 7 bases align to TRBD1. Germline V gene data show CDR1 as KGHSH and CDR2 as LQKENI. V gave up 3 bases and J gave up 0 bases; unmatched junction bases: 4. This CDR3 has 16 amino acids. The CDR3 sequence: CASSPQQGPNTGELFF. Written as DNA, the CDR3 is TGTGCCAGCTCACCCCAACAGGGGCCGAACACCGGGGAGCTGTTTTTT.

This sequence joins TRBV4-1 and TRBJ2-1; D possibly corresponds to TRBD2 (5 bases). Germline V lookup: CDR1 MGHRA, CDR2 YSYEKL. V was trimmed by 0 bases and J by 6 bases, leaving 24 bases between them. This CDR3 spans 19 amino acids. CDR3 region: CASSQDRTSVARVGNEQFF. The CDR3 nucleotides are TGCGCCAGCAGCCAAGATCGGACGAGTGTAGCGAGGGTTGGCAATGAGCAGTTCTTC.

This chain joins TRBV7-9 and TRBJ2-7; 8 positions agree with TRBD1. The CDR3 is made up of 15 amino acids. The V gene's germline CDR1 is SEHNR and CDR2 FQNEAQ (reference sequence). Unmatched junction bases numbered 12, after V lost 6 bases and J lost 5 bases. In nucleotides, the CDR3 is TGTGCCAGCAGGTTTGGAACAGGGGGAACGGACGAGCAGTACTTC. This sequence encodes CASRFGTGGTDEQYF. Variable domain in full (rest from reference TRBV7-9 and TRBJ2-7): DTGVSQNPRHKITKRGQNVTFRCDPISEHNRLYWYRQTLGQGPEFLTYFQNEAQLEKSRLLSDRFSAERPKGSFSTLEIQRTEQGDSAMYLCASRFGTGGTDEQYFGPGTRLTVT.

The rearrangement uses TRBV7-9 and TRBJ1-2, with 8 bases fitting TRBD1. This CDR3 comprises 15 residues. CDR1 is SEHNR, CDR2 FQNEAQ, per germline (reference sequence). V lost 9 bases and J lost 4; bases outside the gene matches: 13. CDR3 nucleotide sequence: TGTGCCAGTACGGCAGCCCCGACAGGGGTCTATGGCTACACCTTC. This sequence encodes CASTAAPTGVYGYTF.

The chain has TRBV28 and TRBJ1-2; 9 nucleotides align to TRBD1. This CDR3 spans 16 amino acids. The trim removed 2 bases at V and 0 bases at J, leaving 4 bases unmatched. Germline-derived CDR1 and CDR2 are MDHEN and SYDVKM. In DNA, the CDR3 is TGTGCCAGCAGTTTACCGGGACAGGGAGCTAACTATGGCTACACCTTC. Amino acids: CASSLPGQGANYGYTF.

This clone was counted once. This chain connects TRBV19 to TRBJ2-3; D is unresolved. V lost 5 bases to trimming and J lost 4 bases, with 10 bases between them. The CDR3 extends over 13 amino acids. The germline gives CDR1 LNHDA, CDR2 SQIVND (reference sequence). The CDR3 DNA is TGTGCCAGTAGTGAGCGTGGCGCAGATACGCAGTATTTT. It is translated as CASSERGADTQYF.

This rearrangement joins TRBV11-2 to TRBJ2-1; D gene uncertain. The V gene's germline CDR1 is SGHAT and CDR2 FQNNGV. CDR3 length: 13 residues. V dropped 5 bases and J dropped 13 bases, with 18 bases sitting between them. CDR3 protein: CASSATPLAGQFF. The DNA for the CDR3 is TGTGCCAGCAGCGCCACTCCCCTGGCAGGTCAGTTCTTC.

The chain carries TRBV6-1 and TRBJ2-3; tentatively, D is TRBD1 or TRBD2 (5 bases each). With 5 bases removed from V and 3 bases from J, the gap between germline ends came to 12 bases. CDR3 size: 14 residues. The germline V gene encodes CDR1 MNHNS and CDR2 SASEGT. In DNA form, the CDR3 reads TGTGCCAGCAGTTCTTTAGGGGAGACAGATACGCAGTATTTT. It yields the protein CASSSLGETDTQYF.

This clone is a singleton in its sample. V usage is TRBV5-6 and J usage is TRBJ1-4; D call uncertain. In germline, CDR1 is SGHDT, CDR2 YYEEEE. The CDR3 covers 13 residues. V was shortened by 0 bases and J by 4 bases, with 4 bases between the two germline ends. The CDR3 DNA reads as TGTGCCAGCAGCTTGGAGGATAATGAAAAACTGTTTTTT. Its translation: CASSLEDNEKLFF. Variable domain in full (rest from reference TRBV5-6 and TRBJ1-4): DAGVTQSPTHLIKTRGQQVTLRCSPKSGHDTVSWYQQALGQGPQFIFQYYEEEERQRGNFPDRFSGHQFPNYSSELNVNALLLGDSALYLCASSLEDNEKLFFGSGTQLSVL.

This clone has a single count. The chain carries TRBV10-2 and TRBJ1-3, with D hard to call. There are 14 residues in the CDR3. V was cut by 0 bases and J by 0 bases, with 3 bases left in between. The germline V gene encodes CDR1 WSHSY and CDR2 SAAADI. Here the CDR3 DNA reads TGCGCCAGCAGTGAGTCCCCCTCTGGAAACACCATATATTTT. This translates into CASSESPSGNTIYF.

This chain links TRBV19 with TRBJ2-7, with 7 nucleotides matching TRBD1. Germline V lookup: CDR1 LNHDA, CDR2 SQIVND (reference sequence). The ends lost 4 bases at V and 6 bases at J; junction bases unmatched: 15. This CDR3 has 16 amino acids. The CDR3 is CASSSDSTGSFFEQYF. In DNA form, the CDR3 reads TGTGCCAGTAGTAGCGATTCGACAGGGTCCTTCTTCGAGCAGTACTTC.

Comments on this clone: Other DNA variants within this sample encode the same CDR3. The chain recombines TRBV6-5 with TRBJ2-7; D gene ambiguous. The CDR3 covers 13 residues. Trimming pared 0 bases from V and 3 bases from J, leaving 6 bases between. CDR1 is MNHEY, CDR2 SVGAGI, per germline. The CDR3 sequence is CASSYSRSYEQYF. The CDR3 coding sequence is TGTGCCAGCAGTTACTCCCGAAGCTACGAGCAGTACTTC.

V and J are TRBV29-1 and TRBJ2-7; the D gene is possibly TRBD1 (5 bases). The CDR3 is 12 residues long. Trimming took 6 bases from V and 7 from J, leaving 16 bases between them. The V gene's germline CDR1 is SQVTM and CDR2 ANQGSEA. The CDR3 is CSVYRVKGEQYF. DNA for the CDR3: TGCAGCGTCTACCGAGTGAAGGGGGAGCAGTACTTC.

The rearrangement joins TRBV5-4 to TRBJ2-5; D may be TRBD1 (5 bases). The V end lost 3 bases, the J end lost 7 bases, and 16 bases lay between the germline ends. The CDR3 sequence is 14 residues long. Germline-derived CDR1 and CDR2 are SGHNT and YYREEE (reference sequence). This chain's CDR3 is CASSWAGNQGTQYF. CDR3 DNA: TGTGCCAGCAGCTGGGCAGGTAACCAGGGGACCCAGTACTTC. The complete variable domain, with remaining parts taken from reference TRBV5-4 and TRBJ2-5, reads ETGVTQSPTHLIKTRGQQVTLRCSSQSGHNTVSWYQQALGQGPQFIFQYYREEENGRGNFPPRFSGLQFPNYSSELNVNALELDDSALYLCASSWAGNQGTQYFGPGTRLLVL.

The chain recombines TRBV6-5 with TRBJ1-2; 10 bases map to TRBD1. The CDR3 runs to 14 residues. The ends lost 7 bases at V and 3 bases at J; junction bases unmatched: 5. Looked up from germline, CDR1 is MNHEY and CDR2 is SVGAGI. CDR3 amino acids: CASNRGTGDYGYTF. The DNA for the CDR3 is TGTGCCAGCAATCGCGGGACAGGGGACTATGGCTACACCTTC.

The V gene is TRBV11-2, the J gene TRBJ1-2; D is ambiguous. Per the germline V gene, CDR1 is SGHAT and CDR2 is FQNNGV. The CDR3 contains 14 residues. The V gene lost 5 bases and the J gene lost 4 bases, with 14 bases spanning the gap. The CDR3 coding sequence is TGTGCCAGCAGCCCCCGACGGTCTGGCTATGGCTACACCTTC. It translates to CASSPRRSGYGYTF.

V usage is TRBV7-3 and J usage is TRBJ2-3; 8 bases match TRBD2. V lost 5 bases, J lost 4 bases, and 8 bases stayed unmatched. The CDR3 has 15 residues. Per germline, CDR1 SGHTA and CDR2 FQGTGA. The CDR3 DNA follows: TGTGCCAGCAGCGCCGCGCGGGGGGCCGCAGATACGCAGTATTTT. Protein: CASSAARGAADTQYF.

V usage is TRBV6-1 and J usage is TRBJ1-5; D is possibly TRBD1 (6 bases). The germline V gene has CDR1 MNHNS and CDR2 SASEGT. The germline V and J ends were trimmed by 2 bases and 6 bases, with 17 bases remaining between them. This CDR3 is 16 amino acids long. The CDR3 region is CASSESGAGVGQPQHF. The CDR3 nucleotides read TGTGCCAGCAGTGAATCAGGGGCAGGGGTCGGTCAGCCCCAGCATTTT.

The chain employs TRBV14 and TRBJ2-5, with D tentatively TRBD1 (5 bases). Germline loops: CDR1 SGHDN, CDR2 FVKESK. V lost 3 bases and J 2 bases, leaving 10 bases between the germline ends. The CDR3 spans 14 residues. CDR3 in DNA: TGTGCCAGCAGCCACCTGGGGCAGCAAGAGACCCAGTACTTC. Translating it yields CASSHLGQQETQYF.

This sequence joins TRBV5-1 and TRBJ1-4; D possibly corresponds to TRBD1 (6 bases). This CDR3 region has 17 residues. Germline lookup yields CDR1 SGHRS and CDR2 YFSETQ. The V and J ends lost 1 base and 0 bases respectively, with 13 bases between them. The CDR3 region has the DNA TGCGCCAGCAGCTTGTCCTCGACAGGTACAACTAATGAAAAACTGTTTTTT. The encoded protein is CASSLSSTGTTNEKLFF.

Turning to this clone: The same CDR3 also results from other DNA sequences found in this sample. The rearrangement joins TRBV6-6 to TRBJ1-1, with a possible D match to TRBD1 (5 bases). From germline, CDR1 is MNHNY and CDR2 SVGAGI (reference sequence). Trimming took 2 bases from V and 2 from J, leaving 9 bases between them. The CDR3 is made up of 14 amino acids. In nucleotides, the CDR3 is TGTGCCAGCAGTTACACAGGACAAAACACTGAAGCTTTCTTT. Translated, it gives CASSYTGQNTEAFF.

The chain is built from TRBV6-1 and TRBJ2-1, with 8 bases fitting TRBD2. With V trimmed by 8 bases and J by 7 bases, 13 bases remained unmatched. The CDR3 extends over 15 amino acids. Germline V gene sequence: CDR1 MNHNS, CDR2 SASEGT. As DNA, the CDR3 is TGTGCCAGCGGCCTTAGCGGGACGATTCGAAATGAGCAGTTCTTC. Amino acid sequence: CASGLSGTIRNEQFF.

The rearrangement links TRBV27 to TRBJ1-1, with D maybe TRBD1 (5 bases). Trimming cost V 4 bases and J 6 bases, with 18 bases left between them. The CDR3 has 15 amino acids. The V gene's germline CDR1 is MNHEY and CDR2 SMNVEV (reference sequence). The CDR3 reads CASSSLTVETPEAFF. CDR3 nucleotide sequence: TGTGCCAGCAGTTCGTTGACAGTCGAAACCCCTGAAGCTTTCTTT.